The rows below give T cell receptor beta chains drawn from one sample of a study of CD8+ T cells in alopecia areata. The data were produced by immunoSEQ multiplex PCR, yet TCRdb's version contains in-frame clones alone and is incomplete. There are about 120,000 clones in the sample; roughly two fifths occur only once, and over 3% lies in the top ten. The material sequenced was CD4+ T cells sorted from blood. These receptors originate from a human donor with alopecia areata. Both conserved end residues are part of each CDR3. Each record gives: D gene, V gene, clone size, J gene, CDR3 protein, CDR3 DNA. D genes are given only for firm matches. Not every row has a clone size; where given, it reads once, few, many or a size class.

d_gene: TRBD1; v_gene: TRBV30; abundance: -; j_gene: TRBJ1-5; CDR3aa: CAWSGTGGQPQHF; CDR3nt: TGTGCCTGGAGCGGGACAGGAGGACAGCCCCAGCATTTT
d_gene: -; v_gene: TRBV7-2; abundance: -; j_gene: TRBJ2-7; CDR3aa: CASSWSASGEQYF; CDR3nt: TGTGCCAGCAGCTGGTCCGCATCGGGGGAGCAGTACTTC
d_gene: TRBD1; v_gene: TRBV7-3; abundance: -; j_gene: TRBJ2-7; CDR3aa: CASSVDGTGSYEQYF; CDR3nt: TGTGCCAGCAGCGTTGACGGGACAGGCTCCTACGAGCAGTACTTC
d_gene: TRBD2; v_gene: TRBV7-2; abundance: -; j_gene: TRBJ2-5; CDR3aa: CASSSLAGGPGETQYF; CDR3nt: TGTGCCAGCAGCTCCTTAGCGGGAGGGCCCGGGGAGACCCAGTACTTC
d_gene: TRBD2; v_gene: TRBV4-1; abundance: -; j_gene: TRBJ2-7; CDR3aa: CASSQGLRKYEQYF; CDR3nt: TGCGCCAGCAGCCAGGGACTACGGAAATACGAGCAGTACTTC
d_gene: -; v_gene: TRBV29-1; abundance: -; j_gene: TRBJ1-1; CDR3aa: CSVLGGNRNTEAFF; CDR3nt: TGCAGCGTCCTAGGTGGGAATAGGAACACTGAAGCTTTCTTT
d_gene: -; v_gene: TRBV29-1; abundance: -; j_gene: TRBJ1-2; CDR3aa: CSVLLRGAQPYGYTF; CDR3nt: TGCAGCGTCCTCCTGCGGGGAGCTCAGCCGTATGGCTACACCTTC
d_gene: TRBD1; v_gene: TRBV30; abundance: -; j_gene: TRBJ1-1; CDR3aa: CAWSGKGQGAMNTEAFF; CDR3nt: TGTGCCTGGAGTGGAAAAGGACAGGGGGCTATGAACACTGAAGCTTTCTTT
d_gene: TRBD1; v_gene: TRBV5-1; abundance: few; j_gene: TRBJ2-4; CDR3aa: CASSLAGGAAKNIQYF; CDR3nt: TGCGCCAGCAGCTTGGCAGGGGGTGCGGCCAAAAACATTCAGTACTTC
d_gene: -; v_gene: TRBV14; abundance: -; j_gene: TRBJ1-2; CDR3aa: CASSQARDGYGYTF; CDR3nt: TGTGCCAGCAGCCAAGCCCGGGACGGCTATGGCTACACCTTC
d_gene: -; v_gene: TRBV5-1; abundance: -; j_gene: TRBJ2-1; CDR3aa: CASSLEGTHNEQFF; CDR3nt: TGCGCCAGCAGCTTGGAAGGGACCCACAATGAGCAGTTCTTC
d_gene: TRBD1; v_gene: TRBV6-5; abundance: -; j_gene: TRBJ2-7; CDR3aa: CASSFDRGLSYEQYF; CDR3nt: TGTGCCAGCAGCTTTGACAGGGGACTCTCCTACGAGCAGTACTTC
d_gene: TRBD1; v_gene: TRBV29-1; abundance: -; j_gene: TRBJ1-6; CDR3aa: CSARDRSESPLHF; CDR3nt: TGCAGCGCCCGGGACAGGTCTGAGTCACCCCTCCACTTT
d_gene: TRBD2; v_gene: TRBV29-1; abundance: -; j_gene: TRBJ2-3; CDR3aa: CSVGLTSGRTTDTQYF; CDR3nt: TGCAGCGTTGGGTTAACTAGCGGGAGAACGACAGATACGCAGTATTTT
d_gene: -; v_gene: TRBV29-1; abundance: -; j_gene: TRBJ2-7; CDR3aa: CSVEESGVYEQYF; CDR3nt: TGCAGCGTTGAAGAGTCTGGGGTATACGAGCAGTACTTC
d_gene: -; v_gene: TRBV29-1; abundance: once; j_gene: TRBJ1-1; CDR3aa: CSVKAVGTEAFF; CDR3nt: TGCAGCGTCAAGGCGGTTGGCACTGAAGCTTTCTTT
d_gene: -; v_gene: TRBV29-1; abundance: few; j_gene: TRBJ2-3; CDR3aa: CSVEEGRGGDTQYF; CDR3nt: TGCAGCGTTGAAGAAGGGCGGGGTGGAGATACGCAGTATTTT
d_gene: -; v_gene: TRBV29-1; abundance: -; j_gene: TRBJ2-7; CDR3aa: CSVEVGGTYLPSYEQYF; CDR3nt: TGCAGCGTTGAAGTAGGAGGCACTTACCTCCCCTCCTACGAGCAGTACTTC
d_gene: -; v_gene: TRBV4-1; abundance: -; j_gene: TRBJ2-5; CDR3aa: CASSQVAGAQYF; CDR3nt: TGCGCCAGCAGCCAAGTCGCCGGGGCCCAGTACTTC
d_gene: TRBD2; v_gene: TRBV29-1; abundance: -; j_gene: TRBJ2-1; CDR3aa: CSVASGGYNEQFF; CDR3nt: TGCAGCGTCGCTAGCGGGGGCTACAATGAGCAGTTCTTC
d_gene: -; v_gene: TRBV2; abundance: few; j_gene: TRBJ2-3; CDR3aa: CASSPDNGDTQYF; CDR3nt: TGTGCCAGCAGTCCTGATAACGGGGACACGCAGTATTTT
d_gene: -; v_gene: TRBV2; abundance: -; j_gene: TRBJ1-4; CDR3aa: CASSESGVGEKLFF; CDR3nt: TGTGCCAGCAGTGAGAGCGGGGTTGGTGAAAAACTGTTTTTT
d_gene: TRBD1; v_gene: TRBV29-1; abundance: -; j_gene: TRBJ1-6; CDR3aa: CSVKQLDRGRYSPLHF; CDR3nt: TGCAGCGTCAAACAATTGGACAGGGGGCGATATTCACCCCTCCACTTT
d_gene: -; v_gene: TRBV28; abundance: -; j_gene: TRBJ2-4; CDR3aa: CASRGQLIAKNIQYF; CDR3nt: TGTGCCAGCAGAGGACAGCTCATAGCCAAAAACATTCAGTACTTC
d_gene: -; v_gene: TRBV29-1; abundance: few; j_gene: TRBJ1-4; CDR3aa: CSVEEGAGEKLFF; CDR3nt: TGCAGCGTTGAAGAGGGGGCGGGCGAAAAACTGTTTTTT
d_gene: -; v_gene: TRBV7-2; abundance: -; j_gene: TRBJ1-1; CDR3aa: CASSREGRMNTEAFF; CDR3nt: TGTGCCAGCAGCCGAGAAGGACGGATGAACACTGAAGCTTTCTTT
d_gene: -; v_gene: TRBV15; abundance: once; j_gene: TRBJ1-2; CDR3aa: CATSRERAANGYTF; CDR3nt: TGTGCCACCAGCAGAGAAAGGGCAGCGAATGGCTACACCTTC
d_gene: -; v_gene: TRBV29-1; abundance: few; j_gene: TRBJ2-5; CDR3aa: CSARGVSETQYF; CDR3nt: TGCAGCGCCCGAGGGGTATCAGAGACCCAGTACTTC
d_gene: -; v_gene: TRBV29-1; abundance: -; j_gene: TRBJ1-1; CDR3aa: CSVRVNTEAFF; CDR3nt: TGCAGCGTAAGAGTAAACACTGAAGCTTTCTTT
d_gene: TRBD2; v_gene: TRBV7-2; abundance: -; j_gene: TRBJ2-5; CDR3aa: CASSLGLAGETQYF; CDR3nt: TGTGCCAGCAGCCTCGGACTAGCTGGGGAGACCCAGTACTTC
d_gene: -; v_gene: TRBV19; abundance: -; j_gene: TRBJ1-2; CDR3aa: CASSVRDRSGYGYTF; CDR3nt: TGTGCCAGTAGTGTTCGGGACCGCTCAGGCTATGGCTACACCTTC
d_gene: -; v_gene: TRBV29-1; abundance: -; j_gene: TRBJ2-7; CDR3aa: CSVRAPSKQYF; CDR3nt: TGCAGCGTTCGGGCACCGTCGAAGCAGTACTTC
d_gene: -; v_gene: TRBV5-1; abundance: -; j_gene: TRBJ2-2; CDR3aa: CASSLRPGQRGTGELFF; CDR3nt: TGCGCCAGCAGCCTACGGCCGGGACAACGGGGCACCGGGGAGCTGTTTTTT
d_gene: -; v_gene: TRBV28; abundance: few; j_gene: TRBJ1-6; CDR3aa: CASRPSGEPNSPLHF; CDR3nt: TGTGCCAGCAGGCCCTCCGGGGAGCCTAATTCACCCCTCCACTTT
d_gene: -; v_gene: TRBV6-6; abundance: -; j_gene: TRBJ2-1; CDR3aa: CASSSSRLREQFF; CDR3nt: TGTGCCAGCAGTTCGTCTAGGTTACGTGAGCAGTTCTTC
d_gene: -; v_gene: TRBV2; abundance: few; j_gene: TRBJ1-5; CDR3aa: CASSENQGSQPQHF; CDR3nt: TGTGCCAGCAGTGAAAACCAGGGATCCCAGCCCCAGCATTTT